The rows below give T cell receptor beta chains drawn from one sample of a study of regulatory T cells in long-lasting Graves disease. TCRdb itself ran the multiplex PCR reads through MiXCR, one entry per CDR3 protein. The sample has a few hundred thousand distinct CDR3 sequences, about 12% seen once. This sample also belongs to another study, concerning T cells in Graves' hyperthyroidism and ophthalmopathy.

The sample in question was peripheral blood mononuclear cells (PBMCs), obtained at new diagnosis, from a patient treated with antithyroid drugs. These receptors came from a woman aged 18-29 years with Graves disease. The CDR3 runs from the conserved cysteine through the conserved F or W. Each record gives: V gene, D gene, CDR3 length, J gene, clone size, CDR3 DNA, CDR3 protein. D genes are given only for firm matches. Size is stated as once, few or many counts, or a class when the clone is expanded.

TRBV9	NA	16	TRBJ2-3	many	TGTGCCAGCAGCGTCCGTCTCTCGGCGAGGACAGATACGCAGTATTTT	CASSVRLSARTDTQYF
TRBV2	NA	15	TRBJ1-5	many	TGTGCCAGCAGCTCCGGGACATCATCGGGTCAGCCCCAGCATTTT	CASSSGTSSGQPQHF
TRBV13	NA	13	TRBJ1-5	many	TGTGCCAGCAGCTTAGGCGCGGATCAGCCCCAGCATTTT	CASSLGADQPQHF
TRBV3-1	TRBD2	21	TRBJ2-1	few	TGTGCCAGCAGCCAGAAAACGATCACTCAGACTAGCGTCATTTCCTACAATGAGCAGTTCTTC	CASSQKTITQTSVISYNEQFF
TRBV5-1	TRBD1	16	TRBJ1-1	many	TGCGCCAGCAGCTTGCGGATGGGACAGGGTAGGGCTGAAGCTTTCTTT	CASSLRMGQGRAEAFF
TRBV11-1	NA	14	TRBJ2-1	few	TGTGCCAGCACCTCGACAGTTACTTACAATGAGCAGTTCTTC	CASTSTVTYNEQFF
TRBV11-1	TRBD2	15	TRBJ2-1	many	TGTGCCAGCAGCTTCAGCGGGGGTTCCTACAATGAGCAGTTCTTC	CASSFSGGSYNEQFF
TRBV6-1	TRBD2	14	TRBJ2-5	few	TGTGCCAGCAGTGAGGAAGGGGAGGGGGAGACCCAGTACTTC	CASSEEGEGETQYF
TRBV7-6	NA	14	TRBJ2-5	many	TGTGCCAGCAGCCAAGGGCTTATCCAAGAGACCCAGTACTTC	CASSQGLIQETQYF
TRBV7-9	TRBD1	17	TRBJ2-7	many	TGTGCCAGCAGCTTTCCCGCGGCCGGGACAGGAAACTACGAGCAGTACTTC	CASSFPAAGTGNYEQYF